This T cell receptor (beta chain) was profiled in a study of blood T cell repertoires in COVID-19. Study summary: The study drew acute and convalescent COVID-19 samples from the United States, Italy and Spain. In each case, the material was cDNA or gDNA derived from T cells, B-cell-depleted T cells, or PBMCs.

Per the original data handling: Amplification with reference gene primers provided the estimates of nucleated cell counts. This table comes from immunoSEQ multiplex PCR, and its TCRdb copy is limited to in-frame clones, with some not included. For V, J and clone size, that table is used; D and trimming come from the DNA. The sample yields some 380,000 clones, approximately 77% seen once. The sequence was obtained from a human donor with acute or convalescent COVID-19. The donor label of this sample is uncertain. Input material: peripheral blood.

CDR3 bases: TGTGCCAGCAGCCAAGTTTGGGGGACTAGCATGAACGAGCAGTACTTC. Its translation: CASSQVWGTSMNEQYF. The chain is built from TRBV14 and TRBJ2-7; 9 bases agree with TRBD2. V gave up 1 base and J gave up 5 bases; unmatched junction bases: 9. The CDR3 extends over 16 amino acids. The germline V gene has CDR1 SGHDN and CDR2 FVKESK.